This TCR beta chain emerged from a study of T-cell memory formation after mild COVID-19. Study-level findings and limits: The study detected some responding clones in pre-infection memory, suggesting cross-reactive memory joined.

5'RACE primed at constant segments yielded TCR alpha and TCR beta cDNA libraries bearing sample barcodes and UMIs. TCRdb passed the 5' RACE reads through MiXCR, listing each CDR3 protein once. The sample shows some 150,000 distinct CDR3 sequences, 15% to 20% of them seen only once. This clonotype was found a few times. Its antigen is as yet unknown. V was clipped by 5 bases and J by 0 bases, with 11 bases between them. The CDR3 extends over 15 amino acids. The sequenced material came from PBMCs or a T cell subset sorted from them (not recorded which). The chain joins TRBV12-3 or TRBV12-4 to TRBJ2-4; D is perhaps TRBD2 (6 bases). This clonotype originated in an adult woman who had mild COVID-19 (a few samples of this study predate the infection). Cell type and time point are not known. CDR3 bases: TGTGCCAGCAGTCCGCTGGGACTAGCCAAAAACATTCAGTACTTC. Its protein is CASSPLGLAKNIQYF.